This passage covers 27 T cell receptor beta chains from one sample sequenced in a study of T cells in Graves' hyperthyroidism and ophthalmopathy. The CDR3 regions of TCR beta were amplified from RNA transcripts. Using the HTBI primer set, a first-round RT-PCR was run on the TCR CDR3. TCRdb used MiXCR to reprocess the multiplex PCR reads, holding one entry per CDR3 protein. Of roughly 700,000 distinct CDR3 sequences listed, 14% are singletons. The sequenced sample consisted of blood. The receptor source for this set is a woman under 30 with Graves' hyperthyroidism.

This clonotype was counted only a few times. This chain links TRBV4-1 with TRBJ1-4; TRBD1 might be the D (5 bases). Trimming took off 4 bases at V and 4 bases at J, with 16 bases between the two ends. CDR1 and CDR2 (germline): MGHRA, YSYEKL. CDR3 size: 16 residues. CDR3 protein: CASSPAGRQINEKLFF. The CDR3 nucleotides read TGCGCCAGCAGCCCCGCGGGGCGGCAGATTAATGAAAAACTGTTTTTT.

The V and J genes are TRBV30 and TRBJ2-2; possible D gene TRBD1, 6 bases. The V end lost 4 bases, the J end lost 1 base, and 13 bases lay between the germline ends. CDR3 length equals 15 residues. In germline, CDR1 is GTSNPN, CDR2 SVGIG (reference sequence). The chain's CDR3 is CAWTPQGLNTGELFF. The DNA for the CDR3 is TGTGCCTGGACCCCCCAGGGGCTGAACACCGGGGAGCTGTTTTTT.

This chain uses TRBV6-1 with TRBJ1-5; no clear D gene. CDR1 and CDR2 (germline): MNHNS, SASEGT. The germline V and J ends were trimmed by 6 bases and 2 bases, with 8 bases remaining between them. This CDR3 comprises 13 residues. In nucleotides, the CDR3 is TGTGCCAGCAGGGGCCTGGGCAATCAGCCCCAGCATTTT. Residues: CASRGLGNQPQHF.

The sample holds a few counts of this clonotype. The gene calls are TRBV7-9 and TRBJ1-2, with 7 bases aligning to TRBD1. This CDR3 comprises 14 residues. In germline, CDR1 is SEHNR, CDR2 FQNEAQ (reference sequence). V was clipped by 4 bases and J by 0 bases; unmatched bases: 2. CDR3 in DNA: TGTGCCAGCAGCTCGACAGGGACTAACTATGGCTACACCTTC. Protein: CASSSTGTNYGYTF.

This clonotype came up many times. The rearrangement links TRBV12-5 to TRBJ2-1; no definite D call. The V end lost 4 bases, the J end lost 1 base, and 8 bases lay between the germline ends. CDR1 is LGHNT and CDR2 is FRNRAP in the germline V gene. The CDR3 loop spans 14 amino acids. The CDR3 sequence: CASGSRPSYNEQFF. For the CDR3, the DNA is TGTGCTAGTGGTTCGCGGCCGTCCTACAATGAGCAGTTCTTC.

This clonotype came up many times. The J gene is TRBJ2-3, the V gene TRBV11-2, with 13 positions matching TRBD2. Unmatched junction bases numbered 7, after V lost 4 bases and J lost 6 bases. Germline CDR1 and CDR2: SGHAT and FQNNGV. There are 16 residues in the CDR3. The DNA of the CDR3 is TGTGCCAGCAGCTGGACTAGCGGGGGAGATTTGGATACGCAGTATTTT. It yields the protein CASSWTSGGDLDTQYF.

In this sample, this clonotype turned up many times. The genes are TRBV11-3 and TRBJ2-5; 11 positions agree with TRBD2. After removal of 2 bases from V and 3 bases from J, the junction contained 8 bases not matched to a gene. This CDR3 comprises 17 residues. The V gene's germline CDR1 is SGHNT and CDR2 YENEEA. CDR3 nucleotides: TGTGCCAGCAGCTTACGAGCCGGGACTAGCGGCAAAGAGACCCAGTACTTC. This translates into CASSLRAGTSGKETQYF.

The genes are TRBV29-1 and TRBJ2-7, with 8 bases fitting TRBD1. Germline values: CDR1 SQVTM, CDR2 ANQGSEA. The trim removed 7 bases at V and 6 bases at J, leaving 11 bases unmatched. The CDR3 covers 13 residues. The CDR3, as DNA: TGCAGCGCGCGGACAGGGACCTTGGGCGAGCAGTACTTC. Translation gives CSARTGTLGEQYF.

The chain combines TRBV12-3 or TRBV12-4 with TRBJ1-3; D is uncertain. V lost 3 bases and J lost 5, with 5 bases in between. This CDR3 has 12 amino acids. DNA of the CDR3: TGTGCCAGCAGTTTCGCCAGAAACACCATATATTTT. Translated, it gives CASSFARNTIYF.

This clonotype has a handful of counts. This chain links TRBV7-3 with TRBJ1-6; D not resolved. Trimming took off 0 bases at V and 6 bases at J, with 9 bases between the two ends. The germline V gene has CDR1 SGHTA and CDR2 FQGTGA. The CDR3 is 15 residues long. CDR3: CASSLTARSNSPLHF. The CDR3 bases are TGTGCCAGCAGCTTAACGGCCAGATCTAATTCACCCCTCCACTTT.

The chain couples TRBV6-9 to TRBJ1-1, with a weak D call TRBD1 (5 bases). This CDR3 comprises 15 residues. Trimming stripped 3 bases from V and 0 bases from J, with 11 bases between. Per the germline V gene, CDR1 is MNHGY and CDR2 is SVAAGI. The CDR3 loop reads CASSYPRVLNTEAFF. In nucleotides, the CDR3 is TGTGCCAGCAGTTACCCCAGGGTCTTGAACACTGAAGCTTTCTTT.

This clonotype was counted at least ten times. The chain has TRBV7-9 and TRBJ1-1; no clear D. This CDR3 has 12 residues. Trimming cost V 10 bases and J 1 base, with 10 bases left between them. CDR1 SEHNR and CDR2 FQNEAQ come from the germline V gene (reference sequence). The CDR3, as DNA: TGTGCCACCCTATCGGCGAACACTGAAGCTTTCTTT. This encodes CATLSANTEAFF.

This clonotype was observed a few times. The J gene is TRBJ1-2, the V gene TRBV28, with 8 positions matching TRBD1. The germline gives CDR1 MDHEN, CDR2 SYDVKM. The V gene end was trimmed by 5 bases and the J gene end by 2 bases; junction bases not matched to a gene: 4. The CDR3 has 14 amino acids. The CDR3 DNA reads as TGTGCCAGCAGTACCCGGACAGGGAACTATGGCTACACCTTC. Protein product: CASSTRTGNYGYTF.

This clonotype was detected ten times or more. The chain uses TRBV20-1 and TRBJ2-5, with D uncertain. V gave up 4 bases and J gave up 4 bases, with 19 bases separating them. The CDR3 consists of 15 residues. Germline lookup yields CDR1 DFQATT and CDR2 SNEGSKA (reference sequence). CDR3 residues: CSAKQAKRSGETQYF. As DNA, the CDR3 is TGCAGTGCTAAGCAGGCTAAGAGGAGTGGAGAGACCCAGTACTTC.

J is TRBJ2-1 and V is TRBV27; 7 bases match TRBD2. Looked up from germline, CDR1 is MNHEY and CDR2 is SMNVEV (reference sequence). The CDR3 is 14 residues long. Trimming at V came to 1 base and at J to 7 bases, leaving 4 bases not matched to a gene. The DNA for the CDR3 is TGTGCCAGCAGTTTATACCCTAGCGGTAATGAGCAGTTCTTC. Encoded protein: CASSLYPSGNEQFF.

The table lists this clonotype with a few counts. The chain employs TRBV6-5 and TRBJ2-1; TRBD2 matches at 7 bases. CDR3 length: 13 amino acids. The junction had 8 bases not matched to a gene; V was cut back by 8 bases and J by 7 bases. Germline values: CDR1 MNHEY, CDR2 SVGAGI. As DNA, the CDR3 is TGTGCCAGCGCACCGGGACTAAGTAATGAGCAGTTCTTC. Translation: CASAPGLSNEQFF.

The rearrangement joins TRBV4-1 to TRBJ2-1; 10 bases line up with TRBD2. The J call may not be correct, given that the DNA end is closer to TRBJ2-7. This CDR3 contains 18 residues. Germline V gene data show CDR1 as MGHRA and CDR2 as YSYEKL. The CDR3 region has the DNA TGCGCCAGCAGCCCCTACCCCGGCTCGGTACTAGCGGGAAATGAGCAGTACTTC. Translated: CASSPYPGSVLAGNEQYF.

This clonotype appeared many times. The chain is built from TRBV20-1 and TRBJ2-3, with D possibly matching TRBD2 (6 bases). Germline assignment: CDR1 DFQATT and CDR2 SNEGSKA (reference sequence). The CDR3 has 13 amino acids. CDR3 sequence: CGLGRGSTDTQYF. The CDR3 DNA sequence: TGCGGTCTAGGGCGGGGAAGCACAGATACGCAGTATTTT.

This clonotype was picked up a small number of times. The chain links TRBV7-2 to TRBJ2-7; 11 nucleotides match TRBD2. After removal of 3 bases from V and 2 bases from J, the junction contained 0 bases not matched to a gene. There are 14 residues in the CDR3. The germline CDR1 and CDR2 sequences are SGHTA and FQGNSA. CDR3 protein: CASSFSGRAYEQYF. CDR3 nucleotides: TGTGCCAGCAGCTTTAGCGGGAGGGCCTACGAGCAGTACTTC.

The chain carries TRBV6-1 and TRBJ2-3; D gene ambiguous. The CDR3 is made up of 15 amino acids. The V end lost 6 bases, the J end lost 2 bases, and 15 bases lay between the germline ends. Per germline, CDR1 MNHNS and CDR2 SASEGT. CDR3 protein: CASRPKPSATDTQYF. DNA of the CDR3: TGTGCCAGCAGACCCAAACCTTCCGCCACAGATACGCAGTATTTT.

This clonotype was seen ten or more times. The V and J genes are TRBV20-1 and TRBJ2-3; D call uncertain. The germline gives CDR1 DFQATT, CDR2 SNEGSKA (reference sequence). Trimming cost V 1 base and J 2 bases, with 13 bases left between them. This CDR3 is built from 15 residues. DNA of the CDR3: TGCAGTGCTAGAGCTTACACGGAGAACACAGATACGCAGTATTTT. Its protein is CSARAYTENTDTQYF.

In its sample, this clonotype was seen many times. The chain has TRBV27 and TRBJ2-3; D not certain. Germline CDR1 MNHEY, CDR2 SMNVEV (reference sequence). The CDR3 length is 15 residues. V dropped 4 bases and J dropped 1 base, with 12 bases sitting between them. The DNA of the CDR3 is TGTGCCAGCAGTTCCCCTCTTACTCGCACAGATACGCAGTATTTT. Its translation is CASSSPLTRTDTQYF.

The genes are TRBV7-6 and TRBJ2-1, with 9 bases that match TRBD2. The CDR3 is 20 residues long. The germline CDR1 and CDR2 sequences are SGHVS and FNYEAQ. Trimming cost V 5 bases and J 5 bases; bases outside gene matches: 22. CDR3 in DNA: TGTGCCAGCAGCGCAACCGGGACATCCTACCTAGCGGGGAAGCACAATGAGCAGTTCTTC. Protein: CASSATGTSYLAGKHNEQFF.

There are many counts of this clonotype. The V and J genes are TRBV30 and TRBJ2-1, with D maybe TRBD1 (5 bases). This CDR3 has 12 residues. The V and J ends lost 2 bases and 8 bases respectively, with 10 bases between them. Germline values: CDR1 GTSNPN, CDR2 SVGIG (reference sequence). The CDR3 region is CAWSRGFDEQFF. The DNA of the CDR3 is TGTGCCTGGAGTAGGGGTTTCGATGAGCAGTTCTTC.

In its sample, this clonotype was seen many times. The CDR3 DNA reads as TGTGCCAGCAGTGCCCCGCGGACACTCTCCTACGAGCAGTACTTC. Its protein product is CASSAPRTLSYEQYF. V gene TRBV6-5 combines with J gene TRBJ2-7, with D perhaps matching TRBD1 (5 bases). V was pared by 5 bases and J by 0 bases, with 14 bases between. Germline CDR1 reads MNHEY; CDR2 reads SVGAGI. This CDR3 spans 15 amino acids.

This clonotype was observed many times. The chain couples TRBV30 to TRBJ2-7, with 7 bases lining up with TRBD1. The V and J ends lost 2 bases and 3 bases, in that order; junction bases with no gene match: 4. Germline lookup yields CDR1 GTSNPN and CDR2 SVGIG (reference sequence). The CDR3 has 13 residues. For the CDR3, the DNA is TGTGCCTGGAGTAGCGCAGGGGGCTACGAGCAGTACTTC. Protein sequence: CAWSSAGGYEQYF.

The sample holds many counts of this clonotype. This chain uses TRBV7-9 with TRBJ2-3, with 10 bases fitting TRBD2. Germline V CDR1 and CDR2: SEHNR, FQNEAQ (reference sequence). Losses at the gene ends were 4 bases for V and 6 bases for J; bases not matched to a gene: 13. This CDR3 is 17 amino acids long. CDR3 bases: TGTGCCAGCAGCTCTTCAACGGGGACTAGCGATAGGGATACGCAGTATTTT. This translates into CASSSSTGTSDRDTQYF.